This TCR beta chain was captured in a study of blood T cell repertoires in COVID-19. Study details: Sites in the United States, Italy and Spain provided acute and convalescent COVID-19 samples.

Authors' processing steps: The assay estimated nucleated cells by amplifying reference gene primers. Produced via immunoSEQ multiplex PCR; TCRdb's table is partial and in-frame only. V and J calls and clone size are as listed in that table; D and trimming were resolved from the DNA. The table lists more than 150,000 clones, 80% to 85% of them singletons. Germline V gene sequence: CDR1 SGHTS, CDR2 YDEGEE. There are 17 residues in the CDR3. V dropped 1 base and J dropped 0; count of bases not matched to a gene: 5. This clonotype was sampled from a man younger than 35 with active or convalescent COVID-19. The genes are TRBV5-8 and TRBJ2-3; 10 positions match TRBD2. Source material: peripheral blood. The CDR3 DNA reads TGTGCCAGCAGCTTGTTTATAGCGGGAGGTAGCACAGATACGCAGTATTTT. Protein: CASSLFIAGGSTDTQYF. Filled out from reference TRBV5-8 and TRBJ2-3, the complete variable domain reads EAGVTQSPTHLIKTRGQQATLRCSPISGHTSVYWYQQALGLGLQFLLWYDEGEERNRGNFPPRFSGRQFPNYSSELNVNALELEDSALYLCASSLFIAGGSTDTQYFGPGTRLTVL.